Below, one TCR beta chain is given with its context. A junction end diverges from the germline sequence, so it may reflect a read error. The sample comes from a study of regulatory T cells in long-lasting Graves disease. Time point specified: newly diagnosed GD, antithyroid drugs for less than 3 months. Making the TCR library involved RNA that had been extracted from PBMCs. Germline CDR1 and CDR2: WSHSY and SAAADI. The CDR3 runs to 14 residues. Building of the TCR beta libraries involved iRepertoire HTBI primers and Arm-PCR of CDR3 regions. TCRdb redid the calling of the multiplex PCR reads with MiXCR, one entry per CDR3 protein. The repertoire holds almost 450,000 distinct CDR3 sequences, with around 17% as singletons. The same specimen was also included in a second study, on T cells in Graves' hyperthyroidism and ophthalmopathy. That investigation notes: Exclusion criteria comprised uncontrolled infection, other autoimmune disease, pregnancy or lactation.

Material: peripheral blood mononuclear cells (PBMCs), obtained at new diagnosis, from a patient treated with antithyroid drugs. This TCR came from a woman in her twenties or thirties with Graves disease. The gene calls are TRBV10-2 and TRBJ2-7; 11 nucleotides line up with TRBD2. CDR3 sequence reads: CASRTSGISYERYF. The DNA for the CDR3 is TGCGCCAGCAGGACTAGCGGGATCTCCTACGAGCGGTACTTC.